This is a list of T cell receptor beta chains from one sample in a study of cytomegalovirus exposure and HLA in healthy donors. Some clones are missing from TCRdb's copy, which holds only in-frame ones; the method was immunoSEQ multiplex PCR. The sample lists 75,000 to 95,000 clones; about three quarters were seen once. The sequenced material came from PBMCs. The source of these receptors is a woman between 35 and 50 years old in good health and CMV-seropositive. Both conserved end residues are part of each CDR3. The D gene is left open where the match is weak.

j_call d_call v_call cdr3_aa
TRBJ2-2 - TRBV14 CASSQEVLATGELFF
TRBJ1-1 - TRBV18 CASSGRQEGTEAFF
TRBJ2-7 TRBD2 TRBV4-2 CASSQDRLAGPYEQYF
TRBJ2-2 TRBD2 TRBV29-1 CSGGLAGGGGIGELFF
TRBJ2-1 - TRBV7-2 CASSLSGRHNEQFF
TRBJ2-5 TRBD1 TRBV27 CASSTTFTGDVQTQYF
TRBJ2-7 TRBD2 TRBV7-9 CASRGGWQMSSYEQYF
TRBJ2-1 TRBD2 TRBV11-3 CASSLGLAGMNEQFF
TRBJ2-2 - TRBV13 CASSPNPRTGELFF
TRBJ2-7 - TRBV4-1 CASSQSDSYEQYF
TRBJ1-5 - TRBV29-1 CSVSGSNQPQHF
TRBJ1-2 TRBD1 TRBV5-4 CASSGGQGGDSYGYTF
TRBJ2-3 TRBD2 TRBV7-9 CASSPGGAAGTQYF
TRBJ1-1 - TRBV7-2 CASSFLGGTEAFF
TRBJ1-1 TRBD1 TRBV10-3 CAISARTGGTEAFF
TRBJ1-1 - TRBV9 CASSVEAGVRTEAFF
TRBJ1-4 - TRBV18 CASSLPGEKLFF
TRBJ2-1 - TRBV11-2 CASSPPGYGDNEQFF
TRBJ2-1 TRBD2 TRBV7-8 CASLAGGLNEQFF
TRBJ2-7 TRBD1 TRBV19 CASSTGDSTYEQYF
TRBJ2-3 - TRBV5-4 CASSLVPFRSSGTDTQYF
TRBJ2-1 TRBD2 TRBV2 CASSVSGGYQFF
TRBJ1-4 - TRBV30 CAWSGGGSNEKLFF
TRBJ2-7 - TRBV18 CASSPLRRGDYEQYF
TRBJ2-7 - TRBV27 CASSLGTLYEQYF
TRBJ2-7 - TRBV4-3 CASSQEAGQLYEQYF
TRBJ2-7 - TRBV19 CASRLTPTHEQYF
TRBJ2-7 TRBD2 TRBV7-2 CASSVLAGGVSEQYF
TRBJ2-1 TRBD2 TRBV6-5 CASNQEGLRGGEQFF
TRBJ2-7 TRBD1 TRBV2 CASSHSMVRDRAYEQYF
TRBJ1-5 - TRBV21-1 CASKGDLTGCSLGFYNQPQHF
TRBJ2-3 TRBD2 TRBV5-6 CASSFTGLAPDTQYF
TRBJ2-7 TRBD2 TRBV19 CASSDTLERELYF
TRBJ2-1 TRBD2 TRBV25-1 CASSEGGLAGAIEQFF
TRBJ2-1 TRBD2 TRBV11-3 CASSSIAGPLYNEQFF
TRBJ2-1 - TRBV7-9 CASSLVREWVEQFF
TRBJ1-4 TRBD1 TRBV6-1 CASSEIDRDGRKLFF
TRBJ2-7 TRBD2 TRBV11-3 CASSLKSSSTGGDEQYF
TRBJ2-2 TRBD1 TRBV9 CASSWTGGTGELFF
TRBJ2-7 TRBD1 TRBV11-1 CASSLGDRRSYEQYF
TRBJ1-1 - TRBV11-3 CASSLLGGMNTEAFF
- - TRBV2 CASRSHYEQYF
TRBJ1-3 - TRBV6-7 CASSATFDSSGNTIYF
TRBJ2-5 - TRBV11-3 CASTPPGAAQETQYF
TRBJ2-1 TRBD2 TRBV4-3 CAGSLTSGSRYNEQFF